This T cell receptor (beta chain) was captured by sequencing in a study of cytomegalovirus exposure and HLA in healthy donors. PCR was performed using 60 Vbeta and 13 Jbeta primers. Some clones are missing from TCRdb's copy, which holds only in-frame ones; the method was immunoSEQ multiplex PCR. Seen here are 150,000 to 200,000 clones, approximately 71% observed once, and the top ten hold about 11%. The CDR3 totals 16 residues. Looked up from germline, CDR1 is MGHDK and CDR2 is SYGVNS. With V trimmed by 6 bases and J by 0 bases, 8 bases remained unmatched. The source material was PBMCs. This receptor was taken from a man younger than 35 in good health and CMV-seropositive. V gene TRBV25-1 combines with J gene TRBJ2-1; 7 nucleotides agree with TRBD2. The DNA of the CDR3 is TGTGCCAGCAGGCTGGGGGGGAGAGGCTCCTACAATGAGCAGTTCTTC. Residues: CASRLGGRGSYNEQFF.